This T cell receptor (beta chain) was obtained from a study of T cell responses to AZD1222 COVID-19 vaccine. Study-wide results and limits: A mostly white British donor set with more females was recruited, and clonal diversity was possibly underestimated. As reported, nearly half of all spike-specific TCRs target variant regions that are unmutated. Spike-wide coverage was observed for vaccine-associated CD4 TCRs, with dominant responses at 160-218 and 743-854.

Libraries were prepared by immunoSEQ multiplex PCR; TCRdb keeps only in-frame clonotypes and omits some of them. The table has about 130,000 clones, 80% to 90% seen once. After removal of 5 bases from V and 7 bases from J, the junction contained 8 bases not matched to a gene. The CDR3 spans 14 residues. Germline CDR1 SNHLY, CDR2 FYNNEI. The analysis combined second doses at about 4 or about 12 weeks. Details on this clone: No antigen is known for it.

The sequence came from an adult who received the AZD1222 COVID-19 vaccine. This chain connects TRBV2 to TRBJ1-5; TRBD1 matches 7 bases. The material sequenced was peripheral blood, taken 28 days after the second AZD1222 dose. The DNA for the CDR3 is TGTGCCAGCAGTCTGGGTCAGGGGGAGCAGCCCCAGCATTTT. Protein: CASSLGQGEQPQHF.